This TCR beta chain derives from a study of cytomegalovirus exposure and HLA in healthy donors. This PCR relied on a set of 60 Vbeta primers and 13 Jbeta primers. This table comes from immunoSEQ multiplex PCR, and its TCRdb copy is limited to in-frame clones, with some not included. Seen here are 150,000 to 200,000 clones, approximately 85% observed once, and the top ten hold 6.5%. The germline V gene has CDR1 MNHEY and CDR2 SVGAGI. V lost 6 bases and J lost 4; bases outside the gene matches: 5. CDR3 length equals 14 residues. The chain links TRBV6-5 to TRBJ2-2, with 7 bases matching TRBD1. The specimen sequenced was PBMCs. The clonotype comes from a woman aged 45-65 years in good health and CMV-seropositive. CDR3 in DNA: TGTGCCAGCAGACCACAGGGGAGCACCGGGGAGCTGTTTTTT. This translates into CASRPQGSTGELFF.